This T cell receptor beta chain appears in the sequencing data of a study of blood T cell repertoires in COVID-19 (TCRdb year 2020). For the wider study: Samples from collaborators originated in the United States, Italy and Spain and spanned both the acute and convalescent phases of COVID-19. The material from the prospective study consisted of cDNA or gDNA derived from T cells, B-cell-depleted T cells, or PBMCs. The dataset comprised deeply sampled blood TCRbeta repertoires from subjects exposed to, actively infected with, or recovered from COVID-19. The repertoires were released in a freely available public database meant as a resource for research on the immune response to SARS-CoV-2. The samples were drawn from two sources: the first 160 participants of the ongoing ImmuneRACE study, and about 1,300 subjects contributed by 6 global collaborators. The sample metadata nearly always contained a de-identified subject ID, COVID-19 status, age in years and sex. Where HLA class I and class II types were available, the types were taken from metadata supplied by the sample provider, not from assay-based typing. The research as a whole found: Clinical and demographic metadata were provided uncurated, with the amount varying by source and participant.

The junction shows trimming of 3 bases on V and 1 base on J, plus 12 bases between the germline ends. CDR1 is given as KGHSH and CDR2 as LQKENI, both from the germline V gene. Including the terminal cysteine and phenylalanine, the CDR3 comprises 15 residues. Here the CDR3 DNA is all that survives: 45 bases in frame from base 1. Participants in the prospective study were aged about 18 to 90 years, lived in about two dozen United States geographic areas, and enrolled through a virtual design. To assign participants to cohorts, the prospective study relied on clinical history that participants themselves reported in a screening survey and a study questionnaire. Recovered participants in ImmuneRACE Cohort 3 were defined as having two consecutive negative NP/OP PCR tests, clearance from a healthcare professional, or resolution of symptoms. In the prospective study, mobile phlebotomists collected whole blood, serum and a nasopharyngeal or oropharyngeal swab from each participant. Additional blood draws and questionnaires over an approximately two-month period could optionally be provided by prospective study participants. Blood samples from the prospective study were shipped frozen or at room temperature prior to DNA extraction.

The immunoSEQ Assay, a bias-controlled multiplex PCR, was used to amplify TCRbeta CDR3 regions from genomic DNA. The study's own analysis went as follows. The number of nucleated cells in each sample was estimated by amplification of reference gene primers within the assay. Sequence reads were collapsed and filtered to measure the absolute abundance of every unique TCRbeta CDR3 rearrangement. For each sample, productive Simpson clonality was calculated as the square root of Simpson's diversity index across productive rearrangements. The table was pulled from immuneACCESS by TCRdb, which kept in-frame rearrangements only. Such tables lose some clones; where checked, under half of the loss comes from unresolved V genes, and the rest has no known cause. Clone size and V and J calls were adopted from that table, with D and trimming inferred from the DNA. This sample gives about 130,000 clones in total; approximately 86% of them show up just once. 2.3% of the sample is held by the ten biggest clonotypes.

A word on this clone: Its binding antigen is unknown. No qualities accompany the bases; no much larger clone lies one base away.

The sequence derives from a woman aged 45 to 65 who had recovered from COVID-19. The specimen was PBMCs or T cells enriched from blood (not recorded which). The chain employs TRBV18 and TRBJ1-1, with TRBD1 as a weak D call on 6 bases. The sequenced DNA is TGTGCCAGCTCACCCTTGGACAGCAGGAACACTGAAGCTTTCTTT. Translated, it reads CASSPLDSRNTEAFF.